This TCR beta chain was sequenced in a study of T cell changes during pregnancy in multiple sclerosis. CDR1 and CDR2 (germline): LNHDA, SQIVND (reference sequence). This CDR3 has 18 residues. Sequenced by immunoSEQ multiplex PCR; TCRdb stores in-frame clones only, minus some. Of roughly 110,000 clones in the sample, roughly 92% were seen once. This clone was observed once. The junction departs from germline at one end; a sequencing error may be responsible. The rearrangement links TRBV19 to TRBJ1-5; D unclear. This clonotype originated in a female donor in good health, enrolled as a control in a pregnancy study. Source: peripheral blood, taken in the third trimester of pregnancy. CDR3: CASRSREYNSGSNQPQHF. CDR3 DNA: TGTGCTAGTAGATCCCGGGAATATAACTCAGGCAGCAATCAGCCCCAGCATTTT.